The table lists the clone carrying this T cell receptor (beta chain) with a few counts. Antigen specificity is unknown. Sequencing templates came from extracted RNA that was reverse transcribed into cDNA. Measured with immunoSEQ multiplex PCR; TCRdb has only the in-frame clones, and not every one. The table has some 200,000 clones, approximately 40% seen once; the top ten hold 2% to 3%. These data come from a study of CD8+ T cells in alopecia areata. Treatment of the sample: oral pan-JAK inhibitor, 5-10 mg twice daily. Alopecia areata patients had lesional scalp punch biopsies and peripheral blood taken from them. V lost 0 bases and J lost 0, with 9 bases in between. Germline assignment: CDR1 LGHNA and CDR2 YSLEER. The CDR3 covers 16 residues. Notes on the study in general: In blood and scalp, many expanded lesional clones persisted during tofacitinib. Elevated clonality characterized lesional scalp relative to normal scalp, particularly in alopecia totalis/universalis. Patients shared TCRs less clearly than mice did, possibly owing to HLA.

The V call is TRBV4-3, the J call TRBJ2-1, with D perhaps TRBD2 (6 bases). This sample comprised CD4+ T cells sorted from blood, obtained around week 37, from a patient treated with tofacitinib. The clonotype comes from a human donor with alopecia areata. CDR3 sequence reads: CASSQDVRGSYNEQFF. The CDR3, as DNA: TGCGCCAGCAGCCAAGACGTGCGGGGCTCCTACAATGAGCAGTTCTTC.